This TCR beta chain was profiled in a study of T cell responses to AZD1222 COVID-19 vaccine (dated by TCRdb to the early 2020s). With respect to the entire study: A total of over 230 trial participants underwent TCR sequencing, of whom about 210 received two doses of AZD1222 and some 25 received two doses of the MenACWY control vaccine. Enrollment into the trials was organized by age into subgroups of 18-55, 56-69 and 70-plus years, and those subgroups contained roughly 140, 27 and 60 TCR-sequenced participants, respectively. Study-wide conclusions, independent of this receptor: Conclusions about previously exposed vaccinees are limited, since just 5 to 7 AZD1222 recipients were seropositive for SARS-CoV-2 at baseline. No day 14 peak-response samples were available, so repertoires were characterized only after the peak T cell response. The whole spike protein was spanned by vaccine-associated CD4 TCRs, and dominant responses were seen in regions 160-218 and 743-854. Reportedly, close to half of the unique spike-specific TCRs recognized epitopes lying outside the regions that are mutated in the B.1.351 and B.1.1.7 variants. Spike-specific TCR breadth and depth rose significantly after two AZD1222 doses compared with day 0 and with MenACWY recipients. Most participants were white British and females outnumbered males, and the authors suggested that clonal diversity may have been underestimated. The 56-69-year group was small, and its depth increase did not reach significance, likely because of low power.

The CDR3 regions of human TCRbeta chains were analyzed by immunosequencing. Under the source paper's analysis protocol: TCRs in the repertoires were compared against a reference library of SARS-CoV-2-specific TCRs that had been generated with the MIRA antigen-specificity platform. Breadth was defined as the fraction of unique TCRs that were SARS-CoV-2-associated, and depth was defined as the fraction of total T cells that were SARS-CoV-2-associated. Using the MIRA data, every spike-specific TCR was mapped to the spike region that the TCR reacted to and assigned to either a CD4 or a CD8 class. Log10-transformed breadth and depth values were compared by one-way ANOVA with Sidak's multiple comparisons tests. Entries here come from immuneACCESS through TCRdb and include only in-frame sequences with V and J called. Some clones fail to appear in such tables; in the studies checked, an unresolved V gene covers under half of the shortfall, and the cause of the remainder is unknown. Clone size and the V and J calls come from that table; the DNA yielded D and trimming. The sample data list around 140,000 clones, and about 90% of these were observed just once. Around 3.5% of the sample is in the top ten clones.

This clone was detected once. Its antigen specificity is not known. Base qualities were left out, and no much larger clone turns up one base away. The time point label here, explained by the study, means: about 28 days (+/-7) after the second vaccine dose. AZD1222 recipients with second doses at about 4 weeks or about 12 weeks were pooled, because spike-specific TCR depth and breadth did not differ between schedules. Samples from vaccinated people were obtained from the UK trials COV001 and COV002, which included a single-blind randomized controlled phase 2/3 trial of AZD1222 (ChAdOx1 nCoV-19) in healthy adults. Trial participant PBMC samples were collected at day 0 and day 28 after the second dose for TCRbeta chain sequencing. Trimming accounts for 4 bases at V and 7 bases at J, while the number of junction bases matched to no gene is 7. Taken from the germline V gene, the CDR1 and CDR2 loops are MNHEY and SVGAGI. Including the terminal cysteine and phenylalanine, the CDR3 comprises 13 residues. Only CDR3 DNA is held: 39 bases, read in frame from base 1.

The V gene is TRBV6-5 and the J gene is TRBJ2-7; 7 central bases correspond to TRBD1. This receptor was identified in an adult who received the AZD1222 COVID-19 vaccine. The source was peripheral blood, collected 28 days after the second AZD1222 dose. In nucleotide form, the sequence is TGTGCCAGCAGTTCCGGACAGGTCTGGGAGCAGTACTTC. Its product reads: CASSSGQVWEQYF.